This record covers a single TCR beta chain. The CDR3 covers 14 residues. Germline CDR1 is SGHRS and CDR2 is YFSETQ. V shed 0 bases and J shed 3 bases, with 10 bases lying between them. The table came from immunoSEQ multiplex PCR; TCRdb's copy has only in-frame clones and leaves some out. The sample carries some 400,000 clones, approximately 89% recorded once. The sample comes from a study of blood T cell repertoires in COVID-19. About the study: PBMCs, B-cell-depleted T cells, or T cells provided the cDNA or gDNA that made up the material.

The receptor comes from a woman aged 55-70 years with COVID-19, enrolled during active disease. Input material: peripheral blood. The chain couples TRBV5-1 to TRBJ2-7; D may be TRBD1 (5 bases). CDR3 nucleotide sequence: TGCGCCAGCAGCTTGGACAGGTCCTACTACGAGCAGTACTTC. The encoded protein is CASSLDRSYYEQYF.